The rows below give T cell receptor beta chains drawn from one sample of a study of post-analysis software for immune sequencing data. TCRdb reprocessed the PCR reads via MiXCR and lists one record per CDR3 protein. Of around 400,000 distinct CDR3 sequences listed, 35% to 45% are singletons. The sequenced material came from blood. The receptors here all came from a girl aged 2 to 10 with multiple sclerosis. Both conserved end residues are part of each CDR3. D genes are given only for firm matches. Rows give clone size only sometimes, using once, few, many, or a class for an expanded clone.

>.|.|TRBV10-3|TRBJ2-7
CAISASEGGYEQYF
TGTGCCATCAGTGCCTCCGAGGGGGGTTACGAGCAGTACTTC
>.|.|TRBV7-8|TRBJ2-7
CASSPRTVTYEQYF
TGTGCCAGCAGCCCTCGGACAGTAACCTACGAGCAGTACTTC
>.|TRBD1|TRBV12-3/TRBV12-4|TRBJ2-7
CASSLGTGARYEQYF
TGTGCCAGCAGCTTAGGGACAGGGGCCCGCTACGAGCAGTACTTC
>.|.|TRBV6-5|TRBJ1-6
CASSYGNRPLAPLHF
TGTGCCAGCAGTTACGGGAACAGACCTCTAGCACCCCTCCACTTT
>.|.|TRBV15|TRBJ2-4
CATSRVGLNIQYF
TGTGCCACCAGCAGAGTGGGGCTGAACATTCAGTACTTC
>.|TRBD2|TRBV3-1|TRBJ2-5
CASSHRGGGVETQYF
TGTGCCAGCAGCCATCGGGGGGGCGGCGTGGAGACCCAGTACTTC
>.|.|TRBV15|TRBJ2-6
CATSRDQRGANVLTF
TGTGCCACCAGCAGAGATCAGAGGGGGGCCAACGTCCTGACTTTC
>once|TRBD2|TRBV12-3/TRBV12-4|TRBJ2-2
CASSLILAGRNTGELFF
TGTGCCAGCAGCCTTATCTTAGCGGGGAGGAATACCGGGGAGCTGTTTTTT
>few|.|TRBV7-6|TRBJ2-7
CASSPREILNEQYF
TGTGCCAGCAGCCCTAGGGAGATTCTGAACGAGCAGTACTTC
>few|TRBD1|TRBV5-1|TRBJ2-7
CASSFRNRGTYEQYF
TGCGCCAGCAGCTTTCGAAACAGGGGGACTTACGAGCAGTACTTC
>.|.|TRBV7-2|TRBJ1-1
CASSLGVPNTEAFF
TGTGCCAGCAGCTTAGGGGTTCCGAACACTGAAGCTTTCTTT
>.|.|TRBV7-2|TRBJ1-4
CASSLGTYNEKLFF
TGTGCCAGCAGCTTAGGGACTTATAATGAAAAACTGTTTTTT
>.|.|TRBV28|TRBJ2-1
CASGGGGNNEQFF
TGTGCCAGCGGAGGAGGGGGCAACAATGAGCAGTTCTTC
>few|TRBD2|TRBV4-1|TRBJ2-5
CASSQESWSGGKETQYF
TGCGCCAGCAGCCAAGAATCATGGAGCGGGGGCAAGGAGACCCAGTACTTC
>few|.|TRBV9|TRBJ2-7
CASSVGGDSPHEQYF
TGTGCCAGCAGCGTAGGTGGGGACTCACCCCACGAGCAGTACTTC
>.|TRBD2|TRBV7-2|TRBJ2-3
CASSSRGLAGGDTQYF
TGTGCCAGCAGCTCGAGAGGTCTAGCGGGGGGGGATACGCAGTATTTT
>.|.|TRBV20-1|TRBJ2-3
CSARDKQIYDTQYF
TGCAGTGCTAGAGATAAACAAATCTACGATACGCAGTATTTT
>many|.|TRBV6-5|TRBJ2-1
CASSYSWGEVRNEQFF
TGTGCCAGCAGTTACTCTTGGGGGGAGGTTCGGAATGAGCAGTTCTTC
>.|.|TRBV20-1|TRBJ2-7
CSASTSVAYEQYF
TGCAGTGCCTCGACCTCAGTAGCCTACGAGCAGTACTTC
>few|.|TRBV29-1|TRBJ2-5
CSVNTPAGETQYF
TGCAGCGTTAATACACCAGCGGGAGAGACCCAGTACTTC
>.|TRBD1|TRBV25-1|TRBJ2-4
CASSATIRDREKGAKNIQYF
TGTGCCAGCAGTGCGACAATCCGGGACAGGGAGAAGGGGGCCAAAAACATTCAGTACTTC
>.|TRBD1|TRBV4-1|TRBJ2-7
CASSQAMDRGAYEQYF
TGCGCCAGCAGCCAAGCCATGGACAGGGGGGCCTACGAGCAGTACTTC
>few|.|TRBV11-2|TRBJ1-5
CASSLGRSTAEGPQHF
TGTGCCAGCAGTTTAGGCCGCTCGACGGCGGAGGGGCCCCAGCATTTT
>.|.|TRBV11-2|TRBJ2-1
CASSSGRYNEQFF
TGTGCCAGCAGCTCGGGACGTTACAATGAGCAGTTCTTC
>.|TRBD1|TRBV3-1|TRBJ1-2
CASSQATGVYYGYTF
TGTGCCAGCAGCCAAGCAACAGGGGTCTACTATGGCTACACCTTC
>.|.|TRBV28|TRBJ2-2
CASRTSAIRDLNTGELFF
TGTGCCAGCAGAACCTCGGCTATCCGGGACTTGAACACCGGGGAGCTGTTTTTT
>.|TRBD2|TRBV6-2/TRBV6-3|TRBJ2-5
CASQGLADIFQETQYF
TGTGCCAGCCAGGGACTAGCGGACATTTTCCAGGAGACCCAGTACTTC
>.|.|TRBV19|TRBJ1-5
CASRGMGLQPQHF
TGTGCCAGTAGGGGAATGGGACTCCAGCCCCAGCATTTT
>.|TRBD1|TRBV28|TRBJ2-7
CASSHRGFHYEQYF
TGTGCCAGCAGCCACAGGGGCTTCCACTACGAGCAGTACTTC
>.|.|TRBV5-1|TRBJ2-3
CASSTVQGWTDTQYF
TGCGCCAGCAGCACCGTACAGGGTTGGACAGATACGCAGTATTTT
>.|TRBD1|TRBV7-3|TRBJ2-6
CASSLTGGTGANVLTF
TGTGCCAGCAGCTTAACAGGGGGCACTGGGGCCAACGTCCTGACTTTC
>.|.|TRBV9|TRBJ2-7
CASSVDVGGIGSYEQYF
TGTGCCAGCAGCGTAGATGTCGGCGGGATTGGCTCCTACGAGCAGTACTTC
>.|.|TRBV20-1|TRBJ1-2
CSVQIGNQAGVNYGYTF
TGCAGTGTTCAGATCGGGAATCAAGCAGGGGTTAACTATGGCTACACCTTC
>few|TRBD1|TRBV5-1|TRBJ2-5
CASSLVGQGWETQYF
TGCGCCAGCAGCTTGGTGGGACAGGGATGGGAGACCCAGTACTTC
>.|.|TRBV20-1|TRBJ2-5
CSAGDLWAAVQETQYF
TGCAGTGCTGGAGATCTCTGGGCAGCGGTCCAAGAGACCCAGTACTTC
>many|.|TRBV7-3|TRBJ2-7
CASSLGSGTSYEQYF
TGTGCCAGCAGCTTAGGATCCGGGACTTCCTACGAGCAGTACTTC
>.|TRBD1|TRBV7-9|TRBJ2-7
CASSLADRALYF
TGTGCCAGCAGCTTAGCGGACAGGGCACTGTACTTC
>.|.|TRBV29-1|TRBJ2-3
CSPSTDTQYF
TGCAGCCCCTCAACAGATACGCAGTATTTT
>.|TRBD2|TRBV6-6|TRBJ2-3
CASSPWTSGEEDAQYF
TGTGCCAGCAGCCCCTGGACTAGCGGGGAGGAAGATGCGCAGTATTTT
>.|TRBD2|TRBV20-1|TRBJ2-1
CSARVPWTSGRASNEQFF
TGCAGTGCTAGGGTACCGTGGACTAGCGGGAGGGCCAGCAATGAGCAGTTCTTC
>few|.|TRBV27|TRBJ1-2
CASSQVNYGYTF
TGTGCCAGCAGTCAAGTCAACTATGGCTACACCTTC
>.|TRBD2|TRBV7-2|TRBJ2-1
CASNPTSGGSKQFF
TGTGCCAGCAATCCAACATCGGGGGGGTCGAAGCAGTTCTTC
>.|.|TRBV3-1|TRBJ2-7
CASSQEPDTFYEQYF
TGTGCCAGCAGCCAAGAGCCCGACACCTTCTACGAGCAGTACTTC
>.|.|TRBV28|TRBJ2-7
CASIPLYRGYEQYF
TGTGCCAGCATTCCCCTCTATAGGGGCTACGAGCAGTACTTC
>.|TRBD1|TRBV12-3/TRBV12-4|TRBJ2-3
CASRDRKRDTQYF
TGTGCCAGCAGGGACAGGAAAAGAGATACGCAGTATTTT
>few|TRBD2|TRBV27|TRBJ2-1
CASSWGGWSNEQFF
TGTGCCAGCAGTTGGGGGGGGTGGTCCAATGAGCAGTTCTTC
>.|TRBD2|TRBV4-1|TRBJ2-1
CASSQPSGGWAGEQFF
TGCGCCAGCAGCCAACCGAGCGGGGGTTGGGCTGGTGAGCAGTTCTTC
>few|TRBD1|TRBV30|TRBJ2-5
CAWSGTGRETQYF
TGTGCCTGGAGCGGGACAGGGAGAGAGACCCAGTACTTC
>once|.|TRBV20-1|TRBJ2-1
CSARDGGYNEQFF
TGCAGTGCTAGAGATGGAGGTTACAATGAGCAGTTCTTC
>.|.|TRBV7-2|TRBJ2-6
CASSNHPNSGANVLTF
TGTGCCAGCAGCAACCACCCCAACTCTGGGGCCAACGTCCTGACTTTC
>few|.|TRBV28|TRBJ2-7
CASRPYSGSTYEQYF
TGTGCCAGCAGGCCATACTCCGGGTCCACCTACGAGCAGTACTTC
>once|.|TRBV27|TRBJ1-1
CASSPRLQNTEAFF
TGTGCCAGCAGTCCCAGGCTGCAGAACACTGAAGCTTTCTTT
>many|.|TRBV5-1|TRBJ1-5
CASSLLGHSNQPQHF
TGCGCCAGCAGTCTCCTGGGACATTCGAATCAGCCCCAGCATTTT